These T cell receptor beta chains were read from a single sample in a study of cytomegalovirus exposure and HLA in healthy donors. Only in-frame clones appear in the TCRdb table, and some are missing; sequencing was by immunoSEQ multiplex PCR. The sample has approximately 120,000 clones, roughly 69% seen once. Material for sequencing was PBMCs. The source is a human donor in good health. CDR3s include the opening cysteine and the closing phenylalanine or tryptophan. Each record gives: D gene, clone size, V gene, J gene, CDR3 protein, CDR3 DNA. D genes are given only for firm matches. Expanded clones get a size class; other rows say once, few or many, or leave the size out.

TRBD2	.	TRBV6-1	TRBJ2-2	CASKMGGRNTGELFF	TGTGCCAGCAAAATGGGGGGGAGGAACACCGGGGAGCTGTTTTTT
.	.	TRBV5-6	TRBJ2-7	CASSPLGVYEQYF	TGTGCCAGCAGCCCGCTCGGGGTCTACGAGCAGTACTTC
.	.	TRBV7-9	TRBJ1-1	CASSPPGTRVTEAFF	TGTGCCAGCAGCCCGCCGGGAACGCGAGTCACTGAAGCTTTCTTT
.	few	TRBV21-1	TRBJ1-5	CASSKGHDFRGPFPNQPQHF	TGTGCCAGCAGCAAAGGACACGATTTCCGTGGGCCCTTTCCCAATCAGCCCCAGCATTTT
TRBD1	.	TRBV4-2	TRBJ1-3	CASSQDLGQRVSGNTIYF	TGTGCCAGCAGCCAAGATTTGGGACAGAGGGTCTCTGGAAACACCATATATTTT
TRBD1	once	TRBV5-5	TRBJ1-4	CASSLATGGEKLFF	TGTGCCAGCAGCTTGGCAACAGGGGGTGAAAAACTGTTTTTT
TRBD1	.	TRBV27	TRBJ1-2	CASKRGGADGYTF	TGTGCCAGCAAGCGAGGGGGCGCGGATGGCTACACCTTC
TRBD2	.	TRBV29-1	TRBJ2-1	CSVGSPQREGYNEQFF	TGCAGCGTTGGATCACCCCAGCGGGAGGGATACAATGAGCAGTTCTTC
.	once	TRBV29-1	TRBJ2-3	CSVSYEVESHTQYF	TGCAGCGTTTCGTATGAAGTAGAGTCACATACGCAGTATTTT
.	.	TRBV7-2	TRBJ2-5	CASSLDRVVETQYF	TGTGCCAGCAGCTTAGACAGGGTCGTAGAGACCCAGTACTTC
.	.	TRBV11-2	TRBJ2-6	CASSEGGGAGANVLTF	TGTGCCAGCAGCGAGGGGGGAGGGGCCGGGGCCAACGTCCTGACTTTC
.	once	TRBV19	TRBJ2-1	CASTGVRNEQFF	TGTGCCAGTACGGGAGTTCGGAATGAGCAGTTCTTC
.	.	TRBV29-1	TRBJ2-4	CSVINTGQGIQYF	TGCAGCGTGATTAATACAGGTCAAGGGATTCAGTACTTC
TRBD1	.	TRBV11-3	TRBJ2-3	CASSIAGGADTQYF	TGTGCCAGCAGCATTGCAGGGGGCGCGGATACGCAGTATTTT
.	.	TRBV12-5	TRBJ2-1	CASGTQAGNEQFF	TGTGCTAGTGGCACTCAGGCAGGGAATGAGCAGTTCTTC
.	.	TRBV5-1	TRBJ1-1	CASSLGAGLFSTEAFF	TGCGCCAGCAGCTTGGGGGCGGGTCTCTTCTCCACTGAAGCTTTCTTT
.	.	TRBV6-5	TRBJ1-4	CASSYQGRGEKLFF	TGTGCCAGCAGTTACCAGGGTAGGGGTGAAAAACTGTTTTTT
.	.	TRBV7-2	TRBJ1-1	CAGSLAGPPTGAFF	TGTGCCGGCAGCTTAGCGGGGCCCCCCACTGGAGCTTTCTTT
.	.	TRBV19	TRBJ2-7	CASSMRATYEQYF	TGTGCCAGTAGTATGCGGGCAACCTACGAGCAGTACTTC
.	.	TRBV7-2	TRBJ2-1	CASSPRHEPYNEQFF	TGTGCCAGCAGCCCTCGACACGAACCCTACAATGAGCAGTTCTTC
.	.	TRBV5-5	TRBJ1-1	CASSLGARDEAFF	TGTGCCAGCAGCTTGGGGGCGAGGGATGAAGCTTTCTTT
.	.	TRBV6-5	TRBJ1-5	CASSIDSYNQPQHF	TGTGCCAGCAGTATTGACAGCTACAATCAGCCCCAGCATTTT
TRBD1	.	TRBV28	TRBJ2-5	CASSFSTGNQETQYF	TGTGCCAGCAGTTTTTCGACAGGGAACCAAGAGACCCAGTACTTC
.	.	TRBV7-2	TRBJ2-1	CASSLRKYNEQFF	TGTGCCAGCAGCTTGAGGAAATACAATGAGCAGTTCTTC
.	.	TRBV30	TRBJ1-3	CALTPTGFGNTIYF	TGTGCCCTAACCCCTACAGGGTTCGGAAACACCATATATTTT
TRBD1	few	TRBV27	TRBJ1-1	CASSVDRDTEAFF	TGTGCCAGCAGTGTGGACAGGGACACTGAAGCTTTCTTT
TRBD2	.	TRBV5-1	TRBJ2-7	CASSLAGGLSYEQYF	TGCGCCAGCAGCCTGGCGGGGGGTCTTTCCTACGAGCAGTACTTC
.	.	TRBV4-2	TRBJ1-2	CASSLNRVGNYGYTF	TGTGCCAGCAGCCTTAACAGGGTCGGGAACTATGGCTACACCTTC
.	.	TRBV6-6	TRBJ1-2	CASSYSTHRDYGYTF	TGTGCCAGCAGTTACTCGACCCACAGAGACTATGGCTACACCTTC
TRBD2	.	TRBV9	TRBJ2-1	CASSVGLAGASSYNEQFF	TGTGCCAGCAGCGTCGGACTAGCGGGGGCGAGCTCCTACAATGAGCAGTTCTTC
TRBD2	.	TRBV28	TRBJ2-7	CASSLSGGGGLYEQYF	TGTGCCAGCAGTTTATCCGGGGGGGGCGGACTCTACGAGCAGTACTTC
TRBD1	once	TRBV5-1	TRBJ1-6	CASSSDRELLHF	TGCGCCAGCAGCTCGGACAGGGAGCTCCTCCACTTT
.	.	TRBV5-1	TRBJ1-2	CAGSLVSSGGDGYTF	TGCGCCGGCAGCTTGGTTTCTTCGGGGGGCGATGGCTACACCTTC
.	.	TRBV5-1	TRBJ1-2	CASSPDSYYGYTF	TGCGCCAGCAGTCCCGACAGCTACTATGGCTACACCTTC
.	.	TRBV7-2	TRBJ2-3	CASRYASGTETDTQYF	TGTGCCAGCAGATATGCGAGCGGAACCGAGACAGATACGCAGTATTTT
TRBD1	.	TRBV7-2	TRBJ2-5	CASSVTGTGAQETQYF	TGTGCCAGCAGCGTGACCGGGACAGGGGCCCAAGAGACCCAGTACTTC
TRBD1	once	TRBV4-2	TRBJ1-4	CASNPGTGSAGEKLFF	TGTGCCAGCAACCCCGGGACAGGGTCCGCCGGTGAAAAACTGTTTTTT
.	.	TRBV27	TRBJ2-1	CASMRSGRGEQFF	TGTGCCAGCATGAGGTCCGGGCGAGGGGAGCAGTTCTTC
.	.	TRBV5-6	TRBJ1-5	CASSLVRNSNQPQHF	TGTGCCAGCAGCTTGGTCAGAAATAGCAATCAGCCCCAGCATTTT
TRBD1	.	TRBV19	TRBJ2-2	CASRPGQIAGELFF	TGTGCCAGCAGACCGGGACAGATAGCCGGGGAGCTGTTTTTT
.	.	TRBV5-4	TRBJ2-7	CASRKDTYYEQYF	TGTGCCAGCCGTAAGGACACCTACTACGAGCAGTACTTC
TRBD1	few	TRBV30	TRBJ1-1	CAQGAVTEAFF	TGTGCCCAGGGGGCGGTAACTGAAGCTTTCTTT
TRBD1	.	TRBV19	TRBJ2-6	CASTGTGRPTGANVLTF	TGTGCCAGTACGGGGACAGGGAGACCGACTGGGGCCAACGTCCTGACTTTC
.	.	TRBV6-5	TRBJ1-4	CASSSLGATNEKLFF	TGTGCCAGCAGCTCCCTAGGGGCCACTAATGAAAAACTGTTTTTT